These 8 T cell receptor beta chains share one sample of origin, sequenced in a study of type 1 and type 2 diabetes patients. The PCR template was genomic DNA. The TCR beta CDR3 region was amplified using 30 forward and 13 reverse primers. TCRdb used MiXCR to reprocess the multiplex PCR reads, holding one entry per CDR3 protein. In the table there are 270,000 or so distinct CDR3 sequences, around 50% of which are singletons. The source material was peripheral blood mononuclear cells (PBMCs). The receptors derive from a man aged 18 to 30 with type 2 diabetes.

The chain combines TRBV25-1 with TRBJ2-7, with D possibly being TRBD2 (5 bases). The CDR3 runs to 15 residues. From germline, CDR1 is MGHDK and CDR2 SYGVNS. Trimming pared 7 bases from V and 0 bases from J, leaving 16 bases between. The CDR3 DNA reads TGTGCCAGCAATCCAACCCGGGGTCCCTCCTACGAGCAGTACTTC. Its translation is CASNPTRGPSYEQYF.

This clonotype was seen more than once but under ten times. CDR3 bases: TGTGCCAGCAGCCCTGCTTGGACCCAGTACTTC. It translates to CASSPAWTQYF. V and J are TRBV7-6 and TRBJ2-7; D uncertain. The J call is uncertain, as TRBJ2-5 better fits the DNA end. The germline V gene has CDR1 SGHVS and CDR2 FNYEAQ. CDR3 length equals 11 residues.

This chain uses TRBV28 with TRBJ1-2; no clear D. Trimming cost V 2 bases and J 1 base, with 11 bases left between them. This CDR3 has 15 residues. The germline V gene has CDR1 MDHEN and CDR2 SYDVKM. CDR3: CASSLPSGSNYGYTF. DNA for the CDR3: TGTGCCAGCAGTTTACCCTCCGGCAGTAACTATGGCTACACCTTC.

This sequence joins TRBV27 and TRBJ2-7; no definite D call. V lost 5 bases and J 2 bases, leaving 13 bases between the germline ends. CDR3 length: 14 residues. CDR1 is MNHEY and CDR2 is SMNVEV in the germline V gene (reference sequence). The chain's CDR3 is CASSNTDRPYEQYF. The CDR3 region has the DNA TGTGCCAGCAGTAATACTGACCGGCCCTACGAGCAGTACTTC.

This chain joins TRBV6-6 and TRBJ1-1; D remains ambiguous. V dropped 6 bases and J dropped 10 bases, with 15 bases sitting between them. The germline V gene encodes CDR1 MNHNY and CDR2 SVGAGI (reference sequence). This CDR3 contains 12 residues. CDR3 sequence: CASRRKVRRAFF. CDR3 bases: TGTGCCAGCAGGCGAAAGGTCCGGAGAGCTTTCTTT.

The chain employs TRBV20-1 and TRBJ1-1, with D perhaps matching TRBD1 (6 bases). Germline V CDR1 and CDR2: DFQATT, SNEGSKA (reference sequence). The CDR3 is made up of 15 amino acids. The CDR3 loop is CSGLKGDGAPQGAFF. Written as DNA, the CDR3 is TGCAGCGGACTCAAGGGGGATGGGGCTCCGCAGGGAGCTTTCTTT.

The chain couples TRBV7-7 to TRBJ2-5, with 7 nucleotides matching TRBD1. The length of the CDR3 is 17 residues. Trimming removed 1 base from V and 0 bases from J; junction bases left unmatched: 8. CDR1 SSHAT and CDR2 FNYEAQ come from the germline V gene (reference sequence). As DNA, the CDR3 is TGTGCCAGCAGCTTAGGACTGCCGGGACAGCACCAAGAGACCCAGTACTTC. As protein: CASSLGLPGQHQETQYF.

This clonotype came up a few times. The chain carries TRBV15 and TRBJ2-3; 11 bases agree with TRBD2. The CDR3 loop spans 15 amino acids. The ends lost 1 base at V and 4 bases at J; junction bases unmatched: 1. Germline CDR1 and CDR2: LNHNV and YYDKDF (reference sequence). The CDR3 here is CATSRVAGGPDTQYF. The DNA for the CDR3 is TGTGCCACCAGCAGAGTAGCGGGGGGGCCAGATACGCAGTATTTT.